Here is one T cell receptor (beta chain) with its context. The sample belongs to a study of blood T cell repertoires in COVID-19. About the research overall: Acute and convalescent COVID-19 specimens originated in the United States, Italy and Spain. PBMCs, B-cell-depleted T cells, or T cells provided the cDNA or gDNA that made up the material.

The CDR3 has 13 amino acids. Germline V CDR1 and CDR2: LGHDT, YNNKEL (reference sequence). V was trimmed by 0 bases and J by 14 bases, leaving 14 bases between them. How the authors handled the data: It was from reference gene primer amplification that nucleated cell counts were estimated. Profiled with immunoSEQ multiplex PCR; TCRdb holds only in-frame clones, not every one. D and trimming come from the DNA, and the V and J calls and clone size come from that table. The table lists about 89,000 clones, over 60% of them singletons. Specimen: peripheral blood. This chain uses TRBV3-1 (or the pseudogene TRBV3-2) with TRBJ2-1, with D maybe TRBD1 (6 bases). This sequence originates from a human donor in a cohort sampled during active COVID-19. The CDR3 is CASSQDLGGIKFF. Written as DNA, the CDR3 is TGTGCCAGCAGCCAAGATCTAGGGGGAATAAAGTTCTTC.